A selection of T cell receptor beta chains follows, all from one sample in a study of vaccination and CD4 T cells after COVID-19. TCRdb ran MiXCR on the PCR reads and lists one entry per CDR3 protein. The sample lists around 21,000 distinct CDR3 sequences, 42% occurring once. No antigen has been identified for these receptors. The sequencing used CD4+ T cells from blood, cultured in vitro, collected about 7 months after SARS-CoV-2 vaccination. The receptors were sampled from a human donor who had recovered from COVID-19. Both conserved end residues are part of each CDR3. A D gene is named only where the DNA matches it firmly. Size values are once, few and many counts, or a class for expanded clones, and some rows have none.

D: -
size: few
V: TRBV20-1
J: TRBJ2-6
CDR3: CSVGFPGANVLTF
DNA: TGCAGTGTCGGATTCCCTGGGGCCAACGTCCTGACTTTC

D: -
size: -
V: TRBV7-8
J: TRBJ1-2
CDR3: CASSLATSGYTF
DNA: TGTGCCAGCAGCCTAGCTACTTCTGGCTACACCTTC

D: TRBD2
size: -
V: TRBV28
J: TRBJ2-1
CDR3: CASSPMGSGMNEQFF
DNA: TGTGCCAGCAGTCCCATGGGGAGCGGGATGAATGAGCAGTTCTTC

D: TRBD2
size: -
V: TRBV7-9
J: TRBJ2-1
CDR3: CASSLGAGAGGYNEQFF
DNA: TGTGCCAGCAGTCTTGGGGCCGGGGCGGGAGGGTACAATGAGCAGTTCTTC

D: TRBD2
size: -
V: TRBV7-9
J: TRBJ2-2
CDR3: CASSRLAVNTGELFF
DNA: TGTGCCAGCAGCCGGCTAGCGGTGAACACCGGGGAGCTGTTTTTT

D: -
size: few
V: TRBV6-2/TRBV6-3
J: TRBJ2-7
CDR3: CASKDRPYEQYF
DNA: TGTGCCAGCAAGGACAGACCCTACGAGCAGTACTTC

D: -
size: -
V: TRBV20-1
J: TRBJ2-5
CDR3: CSASNSETQYF
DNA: TGCAGTGCTAGCAATTCCGAGACCCAGTACTTC

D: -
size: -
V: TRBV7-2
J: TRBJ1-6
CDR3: CASSLVGRQNNSPLHF
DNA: TGTGCCAGCAGCTTAGTTGGAAGACAGAATAATTCACCCCTCCACTTT

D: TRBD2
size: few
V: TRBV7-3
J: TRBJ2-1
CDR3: CASSLGLAGYNEQFF
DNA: TGTGCCAGCAGTCTCGGACTAGCGGGTTACAATGAGCAGTTCTTC

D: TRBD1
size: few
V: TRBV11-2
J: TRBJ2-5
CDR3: CASSLGDRDQETQYF
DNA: TGTGCCAGCAGCTTGGGTGACAGGGACCAAGAGACCCAGTACTTC

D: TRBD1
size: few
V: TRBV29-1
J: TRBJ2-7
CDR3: CSVEAGGGYEQYF
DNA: TGCAGCGTTGAGGCAGGGGGCGGGTACGAGCAGTACTTC

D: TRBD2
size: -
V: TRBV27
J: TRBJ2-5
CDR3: CASSLRGTSGPQETQYF
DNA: TGTGCCAGCAGTTTAAGAGGGACTAGCGGGCCTCAAGAGACCCAGTACTTC

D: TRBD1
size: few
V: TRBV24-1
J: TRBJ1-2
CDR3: CATSDRQGYGYTF
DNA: TGTGCCACCAGTGATAGACAGGGCTATGGCTACACCTTC

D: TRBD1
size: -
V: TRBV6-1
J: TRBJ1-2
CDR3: CASSRLNSGQGAHYGYTF
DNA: TGTGCCAGCAGTCGACTAAACTCGGGACAGGGGGCGCATTATGGCTACACCTTC

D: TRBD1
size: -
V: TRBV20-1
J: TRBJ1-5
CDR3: CSARDRDRANQPQHF
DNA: TGCAGTGCTAGAGATCGGGACAGGGCGAATCAGCCCCAGCATTTT

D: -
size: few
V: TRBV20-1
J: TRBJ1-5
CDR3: CSARLQSSNQPQHF
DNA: TGCAGTGCTAGGTTACAGAGTAGCAATCAGCCCCAGCATTTT

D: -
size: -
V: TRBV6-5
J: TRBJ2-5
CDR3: CASSYLRGTQYF
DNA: TGTGCCAGCAGTTACTTAAGAGGGACCCAGTACTTC

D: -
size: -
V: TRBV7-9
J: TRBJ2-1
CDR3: CASSLGQYNEQFF
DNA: TGTGCCAGCAGCTTAGGACAGTACAATGAGCAGTTCTTC

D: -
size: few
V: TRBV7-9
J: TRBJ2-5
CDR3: CASSLGRLQETQYF
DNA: TGTGCCAGCAGCTTAGGACGGCTCCAAGAGACCCAGTACTTC

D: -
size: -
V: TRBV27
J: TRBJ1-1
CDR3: CASSPSTGPTPEAFF
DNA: TGTGCCAGCAGCCCCTCAACGGGGCCAACTCCTGAAGCTTTCTTT

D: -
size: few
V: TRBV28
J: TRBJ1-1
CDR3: CASSYLREGTEAFF
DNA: TGTGCCAGCAGTTATCTCAGGGAGGGCACTGAAGCTTTCTTT

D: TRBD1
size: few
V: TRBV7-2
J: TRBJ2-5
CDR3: CASSPLGDRETQYF
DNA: TGTGCCAGCAGCCCATTGGGGGACAGAGAGACCCAGTACTTC

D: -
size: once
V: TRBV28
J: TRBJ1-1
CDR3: CASSPGGIMNTEAFF
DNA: TGTGCCAGCAGTCCGGGTGGGATAATGAACACTGAAGCTTTCTTT

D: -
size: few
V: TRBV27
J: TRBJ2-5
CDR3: CASSLYGQETQYF
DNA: TGTGCCAGCAGTTTATATGGACAAGAGACCCAGTACTTC

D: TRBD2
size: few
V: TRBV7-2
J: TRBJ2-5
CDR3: CASRRGLAGRETQYF
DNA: TGTGCCAGCAGGCGGGGGCTAGCGGGGAGGGAGACCCAGTACTTC

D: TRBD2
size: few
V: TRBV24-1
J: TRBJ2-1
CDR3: CATSDGLAANEQFF
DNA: TGTGCCACCAGTGATGGACTAGCTGCCAATGAGCAGTTCTTC

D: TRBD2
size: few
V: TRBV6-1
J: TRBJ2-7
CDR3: CASSPSGSSTEQYF
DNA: TGTGCCAGCAGTCCTAGCGGGAGCTCTACCGAGCAGTACTTC

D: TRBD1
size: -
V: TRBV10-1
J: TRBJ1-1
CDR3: CASSWDRGEEAFF
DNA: TGCGCCAGCAGTTGGGACAGGGGTGAAGAAGCTTTCTTT

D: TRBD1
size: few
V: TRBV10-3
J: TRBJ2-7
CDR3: CAISDRVSSYEQYF
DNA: TGTGCCATCAGCGACAGGGTAAGCTCCTACGAGCAGTACTTC

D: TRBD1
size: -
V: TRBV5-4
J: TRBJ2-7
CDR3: CASSYPGQASYEQYF
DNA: TGTGCCAGCAGCTACCCCGGACAGGCATCCTACGAGCAGTACTTC

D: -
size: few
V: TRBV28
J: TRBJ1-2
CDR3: CASSLAYNYGYTF
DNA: TGTGCCAGCAGTTTGGCGTACAATTATGGCTACACCTTC

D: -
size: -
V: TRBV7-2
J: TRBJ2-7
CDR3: CASSLGLRNEQYF
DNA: TGTGCCAGCAGCTTAGGTCTACGGAACGAGCAGTACTTC

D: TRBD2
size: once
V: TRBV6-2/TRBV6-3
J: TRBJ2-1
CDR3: CASRGGGLDSYNEQFF
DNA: TGTGCCAGCAGAGGGGGGGGACTAGACTCCTACAATGAGCAGTTCTTC

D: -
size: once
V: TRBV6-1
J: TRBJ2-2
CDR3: CATRALNTGELFF
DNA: TGTGCCACTAGGGCCCTTAACACCGGGGAGCTGTTTTTT

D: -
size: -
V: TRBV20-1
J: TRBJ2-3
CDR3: CSFSRPDTQYF
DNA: TGCAGTTTTTCCCGTCCAGATACGCAGTATTTT

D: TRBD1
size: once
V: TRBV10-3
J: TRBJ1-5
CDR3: CAIRDPGQGNQPQHF
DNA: TGTGCCATCAGAGACCCGGGACAGGGTAATCAGCCCCAGCATTTT

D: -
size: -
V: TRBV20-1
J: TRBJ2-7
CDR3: CSASAPTYEQYF
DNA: TGCAGTGCTAGTGCACCGACCTACGAGCAGTACTTC

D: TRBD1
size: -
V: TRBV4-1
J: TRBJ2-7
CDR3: CASSNSGQGGEQYF
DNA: TGCGCCAGCAGCAACTCGGGACAGGGTGGCGAGCAGTACTTC

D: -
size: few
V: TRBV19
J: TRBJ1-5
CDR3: CASKRGNQPQHF
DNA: TGTGCCAGTAAGAGGGGCAATCAGCCCCAGCATTTT

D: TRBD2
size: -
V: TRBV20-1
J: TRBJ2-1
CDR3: CSALRLAEYNEQFF
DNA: TGCAGTGCTTTAAGACTAGCGGAGTACAATGAGCAGTTCTTC

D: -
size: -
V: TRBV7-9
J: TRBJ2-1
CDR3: CASSSRPGEPYNEQFF
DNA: TGTGCCAGCAGCTCCCGTCCTGGAGAGCCCTACAATGAGCAGTTCTTC

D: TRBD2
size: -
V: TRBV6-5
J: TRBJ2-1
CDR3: CASNVLRTSGRNEQFF
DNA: TGTGCCAGCAACGTACTTAGGACTAGCGGGAGGAATGAGCAGTTCTTC

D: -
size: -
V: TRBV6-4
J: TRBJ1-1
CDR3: CASSVRTNTEAFF
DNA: TGTGCCAGCAGTGTTCGCACCAACACTGAAGCTTTCTTT

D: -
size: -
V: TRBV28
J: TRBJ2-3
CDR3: CASSTGQTDTQYF
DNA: TGTGCCAGCAGCACCGGACAGACAGATACGCAGTATTTT

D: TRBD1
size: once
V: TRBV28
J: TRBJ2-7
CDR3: CASSPTGGFTYEQYF
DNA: TGTGCCAGCAGTCCAACAGGGGGCTTTACCTACGAGCAGTACTTC

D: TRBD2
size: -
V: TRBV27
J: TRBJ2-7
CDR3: CASSFSGRSPYEQYF
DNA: TGTGCCAGCAGTTTTAGCGGGAGGTCCCCCTACGAGCAGTACTTC

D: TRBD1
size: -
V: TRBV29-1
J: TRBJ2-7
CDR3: CSVTWTGKGEQYF
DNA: TGCAGCGTTACTTGGACAGGGAAGGGCGAGCAGTACTTC

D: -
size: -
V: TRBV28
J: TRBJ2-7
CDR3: CASSPVRIYEQYF
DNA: TGTGCCAGCAGCCCCGTCAGAATTTACGAGCAGTACTTC

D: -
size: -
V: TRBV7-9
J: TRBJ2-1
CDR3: CASAGRDAVQFF
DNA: TGTGCCAGCGCAGGGCGGGATGCGGTCCAGTTCTTC

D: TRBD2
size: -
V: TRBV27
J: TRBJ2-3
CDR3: CASGAGRGFTDTQYF
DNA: TGTGCCAGCGGAGCGGGAAGGGGTTTCACAGATACGCAGTATTTT

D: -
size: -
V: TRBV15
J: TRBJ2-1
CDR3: CATSRERQAHEQFF
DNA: TGTGCCACCAGCAGAGAAAGGCAGGCTCATGAGCAGTTCTTC

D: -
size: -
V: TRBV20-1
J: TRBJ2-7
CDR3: CSARDFAQSSYEQYF
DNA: TGCAGTGCTAGAGATTTCGCACAAAGCTCCTACGAGCAGTACTTC

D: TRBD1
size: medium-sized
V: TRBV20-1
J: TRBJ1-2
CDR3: CSGDRTNYGYTF
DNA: TGCAGTGGGGACAGGACTAACTATGGCTACACCTTC

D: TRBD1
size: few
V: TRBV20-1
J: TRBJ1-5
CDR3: CSAREGARSNQPQHF
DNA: TGCAGTGCTAGGGAGGGGGCGCGTAGCAATCAGCCCCAGCATTTT

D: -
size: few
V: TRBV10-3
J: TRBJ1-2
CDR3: CASAEGLGGYTF
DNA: TGTGCCTCCGCCGAGGGATTAGGAGGCTACACCTTC

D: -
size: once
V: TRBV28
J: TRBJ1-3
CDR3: CASSREGSGNTIYF
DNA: TGTGCCAGCAGCAGGGAAGGCTCTGGAAACACCATATATTTT

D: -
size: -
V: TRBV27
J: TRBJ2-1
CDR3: CASSNIRTHEQFF
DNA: TGTGCCAGCAGCAATATCCGGACCCATGAGCAGTTCTTC

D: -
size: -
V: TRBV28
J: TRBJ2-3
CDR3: CASSGGTTDTQYF
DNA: TGTGCCAGCAGTGGCGGTACCACAGATACGCAGTATTTT

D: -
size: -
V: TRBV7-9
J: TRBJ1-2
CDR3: CASSLGGWNYGYTF
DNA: TGTGCCAGCAGCTTAGGGGGCTGGAACTATGGCTACACCTTC